This TCR beta chain is from a study of T cell changes during pregnancy in multiple sclerosis. This clone was seen more than once but under ten times. The protocol was immunoSEQ multiplex PCR, while the TCRdb copy is restricted to in-frame clones and leaves out a portion. Among some 90,000 clones listed, 92% were seen once. The germline V gene has CDR1 SGHTA and CDR2 FQGNSA. Unmatched junction bases numbered 5, after V lost 4 bases and J lost 5 bases. The CDR3 has 15 residues. The rearrangement links TRBV7-2 to TRBJ2-1, with 10 bases that match TRBD2. The source was peripheral blood, collected in the first trimester of pregnancy. This TCR came from a female donor with multiple sclerosis, enrolled in a pregnancy study. In DNA, the CDR3 is TGTGCCAGCAGCTACCCAGCGGGAGGGCACAATGAGCAGTTCTTC. Translated, it gives CASSYPAGGHNEQFF.